This T cell receptor beta chain stems from a study of CXCR3-negative and CXCR3-positive naive CD8 T cells. Notes on the study in general: The TRBV-TRBJ usage of naive CXCR3-negative and CXCR3-positive cells was similar, but that of memory cells differed. Greater hydrophobicity was found in TRB CDR3s of CXCR3-positive naive cells than of CXCR3-negative naive cells.

For this clonotype: What it recognizes is unknown.

The CDR3 runs 13 residues. Germline CDR1 and CDR2: SQVTM and ANQGSEA. The authors made the TRB cDNA libraries by 5' RACE using UMI labels. TCRdb reprocessed the 5' RACE reads and reports one entry per CDR3 protein, with no DNA. The table gives around 65,000 distinct CDR3 sequences; the top ten clones make up 0.7% to 0.8% of it. The CD45RO-CCR7+CD27+CD95- phenotype denoted naive CD8+ T cells. Sequencing input: naive CXCR3+ CD8+ T cells from blood. Specified subset: CD45RO-CCR7+CD27+CD95- naive CD8+ T cells expressing CXCR3 (TNR3+). The chain recombines TRBV29-1 with TRBJ2-7; the TCRdb D gene call, TRBD1, has no DNA to confirm it. The receptor's source is a human donor in good health. Some clones in this sample may be carry-over from other donors' samples. CDR3 in amino acids: CSVDTGSGYEQYF.